Presented here are 7 T cell receptor beta chains from one specimen sequenced in a study of blood T cell repertoires in COVID-19. Sequenced by immunoSEQ multiplex PCR; TCRdb stores in-frame clones only, minus some. The table shows 180,000 or so clones, with 75% to 80% occurring only once. The sequenced sample was peripheral blood. These receptors all come from a woman in her 50s with active or convalescent COVID-19.

V gene TRBV5-1 combines with J gene TRBJ1-2; 8 bases match TRBD1. The CDR3 consists of 16 residues. V shed 4 bases and J 4 bases; nucleotides not matched to a gene: 12. CDR1 is SGHRS, CDR2 YFSETQ, per germline. The CDR3 sequence: CASSDTRTGSSYGYTF. In DNA, the CDR3 is TGCGCCAGCAGCGATACCCGGACAGGGAGTTCCTATGGCTACACCTTC.

The CDR3 reads CASTRQLDSNQPQHF. For the CDR3, the DNA is TGTGCCAGCACCCGACAGCTTGATAGCAATCAGCCCCAGCATTTT. The rearrangement uses TRBV2 and TRBJ1-5; tentative D call: TRBD1 (5 bases). Germline loops: CDR1 SNHLY, CDR2 FYNNEI. The CDR3 loop spans 15 amino acids. V lost 7 bases, J lost 0 bases, and 13 bases lay in between.

In DNA form, the CDR3 reads TGTGCCTGGAGTGGCGCCGGGGAACAGTACGAGCAGTACTTC. It yields the protein CAWSGAGEQYEQYF. The rearrangement joins TRBV30 to TRBJ2-7; D possibly corresponds to TRBD2 (5 bases). The germline V gene has CDR1 GTSNPN and CDR2 SVGIG (reference sequence). The V end was cut by 1 base, the J end by 4 bases, with 14 bases between. The CDR3 sequence is 14 residues long. Combining the CDR3 with reference TRBV30 and TRBJ2-7 gives the whole variable domain SQTIHQWPATLVQPVGSPLSLECTVEGTSNPNLYWYRQAAGRGLQLLFYSVGIGQISSEVPQNLSASRPQDRQFILSSKKLLLSDSGFYLCAWSGAGEQYEQYFGPGTRLTVT.

The CDR3 loop reads CASSRSGGRSYEQYF. CDR3 sequence (DNA): TGTGCCAGCAGCCGCAGCGGGGGGCGCTCCTACGAGCAGTACTTC. The rearrangement uses TRBV7-8 and TRBJ2-7; 9 nucleotides agree with TRBD2. The CDR3 consists of 15 residues. Trimming at V came to 5 bases and at J to 0 bases, leaving 5 bases not matched to a gene. The germline V gene encodes CDR1 SGHVS and CDR2 FQNEAQ. The full variable domain, with the rest looked up from reference TRBV7-8 and TRBJ2-7, is GAGVSQSPRYKVAKRGQDVALRCDPISGHVSLFWYQQALGQGPEFLTYFQNEAQLDKSGLPSDRFFAERPEGSVSTLKIQRTQQEDSAVYLCASSRSGGRSYEQYFGPGTRLTVT.

V and J are TRBV5-1 and TRBJ2-5, with 7 bases that match TRBD2. The CDR3 runs to 12 residues. Unmatched junction bases numbered 2, after V lost 2 bases and J lost 7 bases. Germline CDR1 SGHRS, CDR2 YFSETQ. CDR3 residues: CASSFGEGTQYF. DNA of the CDR3: TGCGCCAGCAGCTTTGGGGAGGGGACCCAGTACTTC.

In its sample, this clone was seen once. This chain uses TRBV7-2 with TRBJ2-2; D unresolved. CDR1 is SGHTA and CDR2 is FQGNSA in the germline V gene. The CDR3 runs to 14 residues. Trimming took off 0 bases at V and 4 bases at J, with 6 bases between the two ends. DNA of the CDR3: TGTGCCAGCAGCTTAGCGCAGGCCACCGGGGAGCTGTTTTTT. This translates into CASSLAQATGELFF.

This rearrangement joins TRBV19 to TRBJ2-5; TRBD1 matches 8 bases. CDR1 is LNHDA, CDR2 SQIVND, per germline (reference sequence). V trimming: 5 bases; J trimming: 4 bases; junction bases outside the gene matches: 15. The CDR3 loop spans 17 amino acids. The CDR3 sequence is CASSPLRAGGNGETQYF. In DNA form, the CDR3 reads TGTGCCAGTAGTCCGTTACGGGCAGGGGGCAATGGAGAGACCCAGTACTTC.